The 24 T cell receptor beta chains reported below all come from one sample, sequenced in a study of T cell repertoires in cytomegalovirus infection. TCRdb used MiXCR to reprocess the reads, holding one entry per CDR3 protein. Of approximately 100,000 distinct CDR3 sequences detected, less than 25% appear once; the ten largest clones hold 30% to 40%. The sample consisted of CD8+ T cells from PBMCs. The receptors shown here come from a human donor in good health (CMV status not recorded). Some clones in this sample may be carry-over from other donors' samples.

This clonotype was seen repeatedly, ten times or more. The chain combines TRBV6-1 with TRBJ2-7; 7 nucleotides match TRBD1. The CDR3 runs 14 residues. Trimming at V came to 1 base and at J to 6 bases, leaving 6 bases not matched to a gene. Germline lookup yields CDR1 MNHNS and CDR2 SASEGT. The CDR3 region has the DNA TGTGCCAGCAGTGAAGGGGTAGGGGGCGCCGAGCAGTACTTC. Protein product: CASSEGVGGAEQYF.

This chain joins TRBV6-2 or TRBV6-3 and TRBJ2-7, with D maybe TRBD1 (5 bases). Germline V lookup: CDR1 MNHEY, CDR2 SVGEGT. The CDR3 spans 12 residues. Trimming removed 6 bases at V and 4 bases at J, with 10 bases between. CDR3 nucleotide sequence: TGTGCCAGCAGCCTAGGACAATACGAGCAGTACTTC. This codes for CASSLGQYEQYF.

This clonotype has more than one count but fewer than ten. CDR3 in amino acids: CASSSTQGRGSNQPQHF. The DNA for the CDR3 is TGTGCCAGCAGCTCTACCCAGGGCCGGGGAAGCAATCAGCCCCAGCATTTT. The V and J genes are TRBV11-3 and TRBJ1-5; possible D gene TRBD1, 5 bases. The V end lost 4 bases, the J end lost 1 base, and 17 bases lay between the germline ends. The CDR3 extends over 17 amino acids. CDR1 and CDR2 (germline): SGHNT, YENEEA. Complete variable domain (other parts from reference TRBV11-3 and TRBJ1-5): EAGVVQSPRYKIIEKKQPVAFWCNPISGHNTLYWYLQNLGQGPELLIRYENEEAVDDSQLPKDRFSAERLKGVDSTLKIQPAELGDSAVYLCASSSTQGRGSNQPQHFGDGTRLSIL.

The rearrangement joins TRBV6-8 to TRBJ2-1; 11 nucleotides line up with TRBD2. Trimming removed 4 bases from V and 12 bases from J; junction bases left unmatched: 17. The length of the CDR3 is 17 residues. Per germline, CDR1 MNHGY and CDR2 SAAAGT. The CDR3 protein is CASSSQGLAEIFTGQFF. The CDR3 nucleotides are TGTGCCAGCAGTTCCCAGGGACTAGCGGAAATCTTTACTGGGCAGTTCTTC.

This clonotype came up many times. The V and J genes are TRBV6-5 and TRBJ2-7, with D possibly matching TRBD2 (5 bases). This CDR3 is built from 14 residues. V lost 2 bases and J 5 bases, leaving 13 bases between the germline ends. Germline lookup yields CDR1 MNHEY and CDR2 SVGAGI. As DNA, the CDR3 is TGTGCCAGCAGTTACGACCTAGCACGAGACGAGCAGTACTTC. This translates into CASSYDLARDEQYF.

The J gene is TRBJ2-3, the V gene TRBV12-3 or TRBV12-4; D might be TRBD1 (5 bases). Trimming removed 6 bases at V and 5 bases at J, with 12 bases between. The CDR3 runs to 13 residues. The CDR3 here is CASRPQGIDTQYF. CDR3 DNA: TGTGCCAGCAGGCCGCAGGGTATAGATACGCAGTATTTT.

This clonotype showed up many times. CDR3 in DNA: TGTGCCAGCAGCTTACCGGACAAGAATATAGAGACCCAGTACTTC. Translation gives CASSLPDKNIETQYF. The chain recombines TRBV5-4 with TRBJ2-5, with D possibly TRBD1 on 5 matching bases. Germline V gene data show CDR1 as SGHNT and CDR2 as YYREEE (reference sequence). CDR3 length: 15 residues. Trimming removed 2 bases at V and 4 bases at J, with 15 bases between.

This clonotype occurred a few times. The CDR3 DNA is TGTGCCAGTATGGGGCGAAGCGGGACTCCGAACATTCAGTACTTC. It codes for CASMGRSGTPNIQYF. The chain couples TRBV19 to TRBJ2-4, with TRBD2 matching 7 bases. The germline CDR1 and CDR2 sequences are LNHDA and SQIVND (reference sequence). The CDR3 spans 15 residues. After removal of 7 bases from V and 7 bases from J, the junction contained 13 bases not matched to a gene.

This clonotype has more than one count but fewer than ten. The chain carries TRBV30 and TRBJ1-5, with 9 bases matching TRBD1. Germline values: CDR1 GTSNPN, CDR2 SVGIG (reference sequence). CDR3 size: 13 residues. V was pared by 2 bases and J by 7 bases, with 3 bases of the junction left unmatched. CDR3 protein: CAWSRQGDQPQHF. The DNA of the CDR3 is TGTGCCTGGAGTAGACAGGGGGACCAGCCCCAGCATTTT.

V usage is TRBV15 and J usage is TRBJ2-1, with 10 bases fitting TRBD2. Germline V gene data show CDR1 as LNHNV and CDR2 as YYDKDF (reference sequence). With 5 bases clipped from V and 10 bases from J, the junction kept 14 bases outside the gene matches. CDR3 length: 16 amino acids. CDR3 DNA: TGTGCCACCAGCGCTCGGGCTAGCGGGAGAGAGGCGGAGCAGTTCTTC. It is translated as CATSARASGREAEQFF.

This chain uses TRBV7-9 with TRBJ2-3; 8 nucleotides agree with TRBD2. The CDR3 is 15 amino acids. The germline V gene has CDR1 SEHNR and CDR2 FQNEAQ (reference sequence). After removal of 8 bases from V and 6 bases from J, the junction contained 13 bases not matched to a gene. The CDR3 sequence is CASRGTSGSWDTQYF. The CDR3 DNA sequence: TGTGCCAGCCGGGGTACTAGCGGATCATGGGATACGCAGTATTTT. Supplemented by reference TRBV7-9 and TRBJ2-3, the full variable domain reads DTGVSQNPRHKITKRGQNVTFRCDPISEHNRLYWYRQTLGQGPEFLTYFQNEAQLEKSRLLSDRFSAERPKGSFSTLEIQRTEQGDSAMYLCASRGTSGSWDTQYFGPGTRLTVL.

The gene calls are TRBV30 and TRBJ1-1, with a tentative D call TRBD1 (6 bases). Germline values: CDR1 GTSNPN, CDR2 SVGIG (reference sequence). The CDR3 runs 14 residues. V gave up 4 bases and J gave up 1 base, with 13 bases separating them. The chain's CDR3 is CAWTYGTPNTEAFF. The CDR3 DNA reads as TGTGCCTGGACCTATGGGACACCGAACACTGAAGCTTTCTTT.

This clonotype was picked up many times. The rearrangement joins TRBV7-9 to TRBJ2-5; the match to TRBD2 covers 10 bases. After removal of 5 bases from V and 5 bases from J, the junction contained 14 bases not matched to a gene. This CDR3 region has 17 residues. CDR1 SEHNR and CDR2 FQNEAQ come from the germline V gene (reference sequence). DNA for the CDR3: TGTGCCAGCAGCCTCAAAGCCGGGACTAGCGTGGAGGAGACCCAGTACTTC. The encoded protein is CASSLKAGTSVEETQYF.

V is TRBV10-3 and J is TRBJ2-7, with TRBD2 matching 8 bases. V was pared by 3 bases and J by 2 bases, with 15 bases of the junction left unmatched. This CDR3 has 18 amino acids. Germline CDR1 and CDR2: ENHRY and SYGVKD. CDR3 residues: CAISEGLAEAETTYEQYF. CDR3 bases: TGTGCCATCAGTGAAGGACTAGCTGAAGCGGAGACGACCTACGAGCAGTACTTC.

In its sample, this clonotype was seen a few times. The rearrangement uses TRBV14 and TRBJ2-7, with a weak D call TRBD1 (7 bases). The germline gives CDR1 SGHDN, CDR2 FVKESK. Trimming left V 1 base short and J 4 bases short, with 11 bases between. This CDR3 has 14 residues. The CDR3 DNA reads TGTGCCAGCAGCCAAGTCAGGGGGGTATACGAGCAGTACTTC. Protein product: CASSQVRGVYEQYF. Variable domain in full (rest from reference TRBV14 and TRBJ2-7): EAGVTQFPSHSVIEKGQTVTLRCDPISGHDNLYWYRRVMGKEIKFLLHFVKESKQDESGMPNNRFLAERTGGTYSTLKVQPAELEDSGVYFCASSQVRGVYEQYFGPGTRLTVT.

In DNA form, the CDR3 reads TGCAGCATAAGCCGGGGGGAGGTTGATAGCACAGATACGCAGTATTTT. Translation: CSISRGEVDSTDTQYF. The rearrangement links TRBV29-1 to TRBJ2-3; 7 bases match TRBD2. The CDR3 length is 16 residues. The J segment lost 0 bases and the V segment lost 8 bases, leaving 14 bases of the junction unmatched. In germline, CDR1 is SQVTM, CDR2 ANQGSEA.

This clonotype was detected only a few times. The rearrangement uses TRBV29-1 and TRBJ2-1, with D possibly TRBD1 on 7 matching bases. Deletions cut 4 bases from V and 8 bases from J, with 15 bases between. CDR1 is SQVTM, CDR2 ANQGSEA, per germline. This CDR3 is built from 13 residues. The CDR3 region is CSVAGDRIYEQFF. The CDR3 bases are TGCAGCGTTGCGGGGGACAGAATTTATGAGCAGTTCTTC.

The rearrangement joins TRBV6-2 or TRBV6-3 to TRBJ2-5, with unresolved D. Germline CDR1 is MNHEY and CDR2 is SVGEGT. The CDR3 consists of 13 residues. The V and J ends lost 5 bases and 5 bases respectively, with 12 bases between them. CDR3 protein: CASSRIGRETQYF. The CDR3, as DNA: TGTGCCAGCAGTCGTATTGGTCGGGAGACCCAGTACTTC.

This clonotype came up a few times. The V gene is TRBV5-6, the J gene TRBJ2-2, with TRBD1 as a possible D gene (6 bases). The CDR3 spans 16 residues. Germline assignment: CDR1 SGHDT and CDR2 YYEEEE. The ends were cut back, 4 bases at V and 3 bases at J, with 16 bases in the middle. The CDR3 nucleotides are TGTGCCAGCAGCAACGGGGACACACCATACACCGGGGAGCTGTTTTTT. Amino acid sequence: CASSNGDTPYTGELFF.

The genes are TRBV28 and TRBJ2-7, with 8 nucleotides matching TRBD1. Unmatched junction bases numbered 8, after V lost 4 bases and J lost 3 bases. From germline, CDR1 is MDHEN and CDR2 SYDVKM. This CDR3 has 15 residues. The chain's CDR3 is CASSSRTGSVYEQYF. Here the CDR3 DNA reads TGTGCCAGCAGTTCCCGGACAGGGAGTGTCTACGAGCAGTACTTC.

At least ten counts were recorded for this clonotype. The chain joins TRBV6-1 to TRBJ2-1; possible D gene TRBD1, 5 bases. The V end lost 5 bases, the J end lost 0 bases, and 11 bases lay between the germline ends. This CDR3 is built from 15 residues. The germline CDR1 and CDR2 sequences are MNHNS and SASEGT. DNA of the CDR3: TGTGCCAGCAGTACCTCTAGGGGCTCCTACAATGAGCAGTTCTTC. It specifies CASSTSRGSYNEQFF.

The CDR3: CASSPEAGGTDTQYF. Here the CDR3 DNA reads TGTGCCAGCAGTCCAGAAGCGGGAGGGACAGATACGCAGTATTTT. The chain is built from TRBV6-5 and TRBJ2-3; TRBD2 matches 10 bases. V lost 5 bases, J lost 3 bases, and 5 bases stayed unmatched. Germline V gene lookup returns CDR1 MNHEY and CDR2 SVGAGI. This CDR3 contains 15 residues.

This clonotype was detected once. V gene TRBV6-2 or TRBV6-3 combines with J gene TRBJ2-1; TRBD2 agrees at 12 bases. The CDR3 runs to 16 residues. The V segment lost 6 bases and the J segment 10 bases; nucleotides outside the gene matches: 13. Per germline, CDR1 MNHEY and CDR2 SVGEGT. The CDR3 sequence: CASSLVGLAGLGEQFF. CDR3 nucleotide sequence: TGTGCCAGCAGCCTAGTCGGACTAGCGGGATTAGGGGAGCAGTTCTTC.

This clonotype came up many times. The J gene is TRBJ1-5, the V gene TRBV27; weak D call: TRBD1 (5 bases). Germline V lookup: CDR1 MNHEY, CDR2 SMNVEV (reference sequence). Deletions cut 8 bases from V and 3 bases from J, with 8 bases between. The length of the CDR3 is 12 residues. This CDR3 is CASWDANQPQHF. CDR3 DNA: TGTGCCAGCTGGGACGCCAATCAGCCCCAGCATTTT.